The TCR beta chain described here comes from a study of T cell responses to AZD1222 COVID-19 vaccine. Libraries were prepared by immunoSEQ multiplex PCR; TCRdb keeps only in-frame clonotypes and omits some of them. The table has roughly 80,000 clones, around nine tenths seen once. Germline CDR1 SGHAT, CDR2 FQNNGV. Trimming cost V 5 bases and J 3 bases; bases outside gene matches: 10. The CDR3 contains 17 residues. This sequence was found in an adult in good health. The sequencing here drew on peripheral blood, taken on day 0 of MenACWY control vaccination. This chain uses TRBV11-2 with TRBJ2-2, with 9 bases fitting TRBD2. CDR3 loop: CASSPRGSGSDTGELFF. CDR3 sequence (DNA): TGTGCCAGCAGCCCCCGAGGTAGCGGGAGCGACACCGGGGAGCTGTTTTTT.